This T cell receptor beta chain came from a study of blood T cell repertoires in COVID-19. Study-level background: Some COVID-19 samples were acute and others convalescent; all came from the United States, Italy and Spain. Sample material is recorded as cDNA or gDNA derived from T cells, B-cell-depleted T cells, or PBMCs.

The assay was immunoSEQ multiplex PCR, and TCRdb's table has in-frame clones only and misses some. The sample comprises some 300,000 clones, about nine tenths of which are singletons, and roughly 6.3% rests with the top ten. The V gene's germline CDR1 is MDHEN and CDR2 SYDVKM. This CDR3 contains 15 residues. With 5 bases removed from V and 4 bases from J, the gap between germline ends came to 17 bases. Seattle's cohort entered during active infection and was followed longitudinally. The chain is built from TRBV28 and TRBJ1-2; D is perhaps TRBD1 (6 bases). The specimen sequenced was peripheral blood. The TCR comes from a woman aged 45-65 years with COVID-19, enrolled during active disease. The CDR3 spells CASSTFTGLGYGYTF. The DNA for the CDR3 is TGTGCCAGCAGTACCTTCACAGGGCTGGGCTATGGCTACACCTTC.